This T cell receptor (beta chain) stems from a study of spatial heterogeneity in lung cancer. At the level of the study: Alpha-chain sequences were consistently detected in smaller numbers than beta-chain sequences. The average count in raw reads for each unique TCR and UMI combination exceeded nine appearances. General study results and limits: Ubiquitous expanded tumor TCRs showed up in blood more at resection than follow-up.

The V gene's germline CDR1 is SGDLS and CDR2 YYNGEE. The CDR3 has 16 amino acids. V lost 0 bases to trimming and J lost 0 bases, with 7 bases between them. TCR cDNA molecules each carried a unique molecular identifier. TCRdb reprocessed the 5' RACE reads via MiXCR and lists one record per CDR3 protein. The table lists tens of thousands of distinct CDR3 sequences, approximately 12% of them singletons. A remark on this clonotype: Its antigen is still unknown.

Described time point: sample taken at primary tumor resection. Material for sequencing was whole RNA from tumor, nontumor lung or frozen PBMC, left unsorted. The origin of this receptor is a male donor with early-stage non-small cell lung cancer. This chain links TRBV9 with TRBJ2-6; D not resolved. The sample here was PBMCs, taken at surgery. CDR3 amino acids: CASSVGMGSGANVLTF. In DNA form, the CDR3 reads TGTGCCAGCAGCGTAGGGATGGGCTCTGGGGCCAACGTCCTGACTTTC. The full variable domain, its missing parts supplied by reference TRBV9 and TRBJ2-6, is DSGVTQTPKHLITATGQRVTLRCSPRSGDLSVYWYQQSLDQGLQFLIQYYNGEERAKGNILERFSAQQFPDLHSELNLSSLELGDSALYFCASSVGMGSGANVLTFGAGSRLTVL.